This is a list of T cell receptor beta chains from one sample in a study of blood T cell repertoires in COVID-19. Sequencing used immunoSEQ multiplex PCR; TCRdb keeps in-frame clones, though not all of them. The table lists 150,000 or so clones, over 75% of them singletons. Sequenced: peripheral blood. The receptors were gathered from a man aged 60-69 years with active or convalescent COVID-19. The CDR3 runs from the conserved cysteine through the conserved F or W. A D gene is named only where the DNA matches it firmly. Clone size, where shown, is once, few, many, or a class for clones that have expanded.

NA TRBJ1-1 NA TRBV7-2 CASSLAAGKTTEAFF TGTGCCAGCAGCTTAGCCGCGGGGAAGACCACTGAAGCTTTCTTT
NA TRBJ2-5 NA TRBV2 CASSDVFGKPEETQYF TGTGCCAGCAGTGATGTCTTCGGGAAGCCCGAAGAGACCCAGTACTTC
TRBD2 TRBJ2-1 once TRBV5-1 CASSPPGTSNEQFF TGCGCCAGCAGCCCTCCCGGGACTAGCAATGAGCAGTTCTTC
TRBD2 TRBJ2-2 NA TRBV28 CASSAGRRGGELFF TGTGCCAGCAGTGCCGGGAGGCGCGGCGGGGAGCTGTTTTTT
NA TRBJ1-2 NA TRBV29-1 CSASNWGEAHSLLYGYTF TGCAGCGCCTCGAATTGGGGCGAGGCCCATTCTCTACTTTATGGCTACACCTTC
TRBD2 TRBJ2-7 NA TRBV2 CASNPLAGLSYEQYF TGTGCCAGCAACCCACTAGCGGGACTCTCCTACGAGCAGTACTTC
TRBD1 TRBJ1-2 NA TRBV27 CASSDLTGTGGYTF TGTGCCAGCAGTGACCTGACAGGGACCGGTGGCTACACCTTC
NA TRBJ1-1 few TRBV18 CASSPSIQGTGEAFF TGTGCCAGCTCACCAAGCATACAGGGTACGGGTGAAGCTTTCTTT
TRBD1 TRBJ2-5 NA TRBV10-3 CAISTDRDHQETQYF TGTGCCATCAGTACCGACAGGGATCATCAAGAGACCCAGTACTTC
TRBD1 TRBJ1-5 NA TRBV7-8 CASSEGTDSNQPQHF TGTGCCAGCAGCGAAGGGACAGACAGCAATCAGCCCCAGCATTTT
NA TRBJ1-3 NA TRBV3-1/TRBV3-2 CASSRDRSSSGNTIYF TGTGCCAGCAGCCGCGACAGGTCGAGCTCTGGAAACACCATATATTTT
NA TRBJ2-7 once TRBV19 CASSMGGLGTYEQYF TGTGCCAGTAGTATGGGTGGACTGGGGACCTACGAGCAGTACTTC
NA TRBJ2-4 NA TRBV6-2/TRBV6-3 CASSYPVGAGLAKNIQYF TGTGCCAGCAGTTACCCCGTGGGAGCGGGTCTAGCCAAAAACATTCAGTACTTC
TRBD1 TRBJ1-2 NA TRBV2 CASQGQGANGYTF TGTGCCAGCCAGGGACAGGGGGCGAATGGCTACACCTTC
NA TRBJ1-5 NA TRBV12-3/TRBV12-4 CASSLLEGQPQHF TGTGCCAGCAGTTTACTAGAGGGCCAGCCCCAGCATTTT
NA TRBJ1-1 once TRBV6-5 CASRRGGDTEAFF TGTGCCAGCAGGCGCGGGGGGGACACTGAAGCTTTCTTT
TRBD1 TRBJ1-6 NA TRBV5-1 CASSLTGQVNSPLHF TGCGCCAGCAGCTTAACGGGACAGGTTAATTCACCCCTCCACTTT
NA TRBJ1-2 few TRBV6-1 CASVRQSGDGYTF TGTGCCAGCGTTAGACAAAGCGGGGATGGCTACACCTTC
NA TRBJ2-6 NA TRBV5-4 CASSSANWGGISGANVLTF TGTGCCAGCAGCTCGGCTAACTGGGGCGGGATCTCTGGGGCCAACGTCCTGACTTTC
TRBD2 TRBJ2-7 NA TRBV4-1 CASSQEELARYEQYF TGCGCCAGCAGCCAAGAGGAACTAGCGCGTTACGAGCAGTACTTC
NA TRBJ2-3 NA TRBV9 CASSVLTAEADTQYF TGTGCCAGCAGCGTATTGACAGCTGAAGCGGATACGCAGTATTTT
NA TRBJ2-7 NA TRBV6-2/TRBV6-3 CASSEGLVWEQYF TGTGCCAGCAGCGAGGGTCTGGTGTGGGAGCAGTACTTC
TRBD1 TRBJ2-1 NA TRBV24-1 CATSDFTGESSYNEQFF TGTGCCACCAGTGATTTCACAGGGGAGAGCTCCTACAATGAGCAGTTCTTC
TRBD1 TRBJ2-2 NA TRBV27 CASRRGQRNTGELFF TGTGCCAGCAGAAGGGGGCAGCGGAACACCGGGGAGCTGTTTTTT
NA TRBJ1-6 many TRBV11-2 CASSPAQGLRSPLHF TGTGCCAGCAGCCCCGCTCAGGGACTTCGATCACCCCTCCACTTT
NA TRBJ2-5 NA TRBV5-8 CASSLGTEYQETQYF TGTGCCAGCAGCCTGGGTACCGAGTACCAAGAGACCCAGTACTTC
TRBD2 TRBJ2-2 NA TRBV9 CASSPQRETRSRTGELFF TGTGCCAGCAGCCCTCAGCGGGAAACCCGCTCCCGCACCGGGGAGCTGTTTTTT
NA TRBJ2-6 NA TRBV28 CASSSLLGANVLTF TGTGCCAGCAGTTCACTCCTCGGGGCCAACGTCCTGACTTTC
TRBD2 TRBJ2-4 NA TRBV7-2 CASSRGRWEGKNIQYF TGTGCCAGCAGTCGGGGACGGTGGGAGGGGAAAAACATTCAGTACTTC
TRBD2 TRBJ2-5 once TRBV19 CASSTPSSGRQETQYF TGTGCCAGTAGTACCCCATCTAGCGGGAGGCAAGAGACCCAGTACTTC
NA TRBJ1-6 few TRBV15 CATSRDLAGSGYNSPLHF TGTGCCACCAGCAGAGATTTGGCGGGGTCGGGGTATAATTCACCCCTCCACTTT
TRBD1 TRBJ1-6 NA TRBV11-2 CASSSAGQGGSPLHF TGTGCCAGCAGCTCCGCGGGACAGGGAGGATCACCCCTCCACTTT
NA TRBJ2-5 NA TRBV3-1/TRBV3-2 CASSQALLAGDGTQYF TGTGCCAGCAGCCAAGCCTTACTAGCTGGTGATGGGACCCAGTACTTC
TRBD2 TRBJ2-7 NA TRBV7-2 CASSPLWTSGRGRTYEQYF TGTGCCAGCAGCCCGTTATGGACTAGCGGGAGAGGGAGGACCTACGAGCAGTACTTC
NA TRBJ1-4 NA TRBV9 CASSVARGREKLFF TGTGCCAGCAGCGTAGCTAGGGGGAGAGAAAAACTGTTTTTT
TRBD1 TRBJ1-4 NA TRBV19 CASRTGGKDEKLFF TGTGCCAGTAGGACAGGGGGAAAGGATGAAAAACTGTTTTTT
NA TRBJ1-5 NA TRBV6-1 CASSEVGTGDQPQHF TGTGCCAGCAGTGAAGTAGGTACAGGTGATCAGCCCCAGCATTTT
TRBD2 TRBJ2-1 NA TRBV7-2 CASSSPYGGGPEFF TGTGCCAGCAGCTCTCCCTATGGGGGAGGGCCCGAGTTCTTC
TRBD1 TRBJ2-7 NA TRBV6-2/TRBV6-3 CASSRMGQGIINEQYF TGTGCCAGCAGCCGAATGGGACAGGGGATAATCAACGAGCAGTACTTC
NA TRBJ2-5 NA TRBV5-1 CASSLWANQETQYF TGCGCCAGCAGCTTGTGGGCAAACCAAGAGACCCAGTACTTC
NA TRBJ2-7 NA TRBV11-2 CASSLEPGPYEQYF TGTGCCAGCAGCTTAGAGCCAGGCCCCTACGAGCAGTACTTC
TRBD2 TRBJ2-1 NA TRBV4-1 CASSPGLAGVLEQFF TGCGCCAGCAGCCCAGGACTAGCGGGAGTGCTTGAGCAGTTCTTC
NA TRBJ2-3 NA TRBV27 CASSHLLAAGSTDTQYF TGTGCCAGCAGTCACCTCTTAGCGGCCGGTAGCACAGATACGCAGTATTTT
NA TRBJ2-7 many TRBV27 CASSLSSAYEQYF TGTGCCAGCAGTTTATCCAGCGCGTACGAGCAGTACTTC
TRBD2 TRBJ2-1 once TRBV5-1 CASSSTYASGYINEQFF TGCGCCAGCAGCTCCACCTATGCTAGCGGGTATATCAATGAGCAGTTCTTC
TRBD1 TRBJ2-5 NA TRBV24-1 CATSDAGQVQETQYF TGTGCCACCAGTGACGCGGGACAGGTGCAAGAGACCCAGTACTTC